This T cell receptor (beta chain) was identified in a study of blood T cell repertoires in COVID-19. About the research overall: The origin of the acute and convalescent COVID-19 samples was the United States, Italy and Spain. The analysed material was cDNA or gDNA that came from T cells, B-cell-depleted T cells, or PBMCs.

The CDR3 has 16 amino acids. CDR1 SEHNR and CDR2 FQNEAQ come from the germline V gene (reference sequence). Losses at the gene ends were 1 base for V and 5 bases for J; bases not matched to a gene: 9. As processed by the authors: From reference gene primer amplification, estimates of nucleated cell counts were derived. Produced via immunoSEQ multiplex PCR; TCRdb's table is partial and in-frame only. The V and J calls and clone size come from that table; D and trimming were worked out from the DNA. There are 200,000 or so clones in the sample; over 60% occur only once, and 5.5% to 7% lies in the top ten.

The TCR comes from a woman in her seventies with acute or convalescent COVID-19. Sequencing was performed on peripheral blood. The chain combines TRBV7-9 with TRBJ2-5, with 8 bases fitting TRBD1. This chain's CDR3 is CASSLGSGGHGETQYF. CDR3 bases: TGTGCCAGCAGCTTAGGGTCAGGGGGCCATGGGGAGACCCAGTACTTC.